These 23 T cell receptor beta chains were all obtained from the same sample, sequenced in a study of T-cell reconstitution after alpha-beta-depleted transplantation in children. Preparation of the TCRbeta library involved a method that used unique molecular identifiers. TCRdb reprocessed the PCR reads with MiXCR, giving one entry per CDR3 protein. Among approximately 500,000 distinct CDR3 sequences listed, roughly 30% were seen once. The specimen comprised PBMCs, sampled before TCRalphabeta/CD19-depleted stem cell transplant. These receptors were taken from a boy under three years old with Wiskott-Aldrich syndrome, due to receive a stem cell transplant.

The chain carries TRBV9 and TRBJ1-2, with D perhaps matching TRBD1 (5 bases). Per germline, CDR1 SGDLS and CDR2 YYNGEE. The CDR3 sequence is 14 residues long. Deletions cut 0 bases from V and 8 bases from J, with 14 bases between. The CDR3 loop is CASSVGMAGRGYTF. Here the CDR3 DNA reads TGTGCCAGCAGCGTAGGAATGGCAGGGCGGGGCTACACCTTC.

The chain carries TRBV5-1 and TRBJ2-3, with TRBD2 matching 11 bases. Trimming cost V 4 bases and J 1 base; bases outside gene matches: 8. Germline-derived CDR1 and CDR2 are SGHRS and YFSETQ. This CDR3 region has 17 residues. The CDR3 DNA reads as TGCGCCAGCAGCACACCCCTACTAGCGGGAGGCACAGATACGCAGTATTTT. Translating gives CASSTPLLAGGTDTQYF.

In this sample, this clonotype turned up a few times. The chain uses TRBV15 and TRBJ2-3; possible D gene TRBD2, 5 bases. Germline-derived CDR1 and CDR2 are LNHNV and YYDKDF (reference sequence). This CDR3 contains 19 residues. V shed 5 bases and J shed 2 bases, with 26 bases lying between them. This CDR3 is CATSPPIGRRGLITDTQYF. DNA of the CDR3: TGTGCCACCAGCCCTCCCATCGGCCGGCGCGGGCTTATCACAGATACGCAGTATTTT.

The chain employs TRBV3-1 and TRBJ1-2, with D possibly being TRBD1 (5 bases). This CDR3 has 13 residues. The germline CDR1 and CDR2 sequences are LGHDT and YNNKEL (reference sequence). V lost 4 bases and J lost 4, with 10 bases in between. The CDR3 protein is CASSLQGVYGYTF. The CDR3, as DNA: TGTGCCAGCAGCCTTCAGGGCGTCTATGGCTACACCTTC. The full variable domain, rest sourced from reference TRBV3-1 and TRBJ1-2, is DTAVSQTPKYLVTQMGNDKSIKCEQNLGHDTMYWYKQDSKKFLKIMFSYNNKELIINETVPNRFSPKSPDKAHLNLHINSLELGDSAVYFCASSLQGVYGYTFGSGTRLTVV.

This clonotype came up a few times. CDR3 bases: TGTGCCAGCAGCCAGACAGGGGCCAGCAATCAGCCCCAGCATTTT. This gives the protein CASSQTGASNQPQHF. V is TRBV12-3 or TRBV12-4 and J is TRBJ1-5; 8 bases align to TRBD1. CDR3 length: 15 residues. The V segment lost 6 bases and the J segment 1 base; nucleotides outside the gene matches: 5.

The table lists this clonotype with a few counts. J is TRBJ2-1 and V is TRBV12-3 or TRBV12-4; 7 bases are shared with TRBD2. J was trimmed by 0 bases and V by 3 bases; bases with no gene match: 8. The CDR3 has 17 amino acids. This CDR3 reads CASSFWSGGSSYNEQFF. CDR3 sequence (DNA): TGTGCCAGCAGTTTTTGGTCGGGAGGTTCCTCCTACAATGAGCAGTTCTTC.

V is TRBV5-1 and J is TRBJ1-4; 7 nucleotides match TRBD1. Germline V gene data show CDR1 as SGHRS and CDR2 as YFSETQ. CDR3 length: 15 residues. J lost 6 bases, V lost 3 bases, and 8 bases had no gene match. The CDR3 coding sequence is TGCGCCAGCAGCTCATCCGGGACAGTAGATGAAAAACTGTTTTTT. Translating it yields CASSSSGTVDEKLFF.

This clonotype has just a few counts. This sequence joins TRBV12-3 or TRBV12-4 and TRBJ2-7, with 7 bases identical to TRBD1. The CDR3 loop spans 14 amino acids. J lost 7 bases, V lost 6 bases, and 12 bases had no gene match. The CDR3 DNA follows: TGTGCCAGCAGCATGACAGGGACCTACGGTGAGCAGTACTTC. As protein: CASSMTGTYGEQYF.

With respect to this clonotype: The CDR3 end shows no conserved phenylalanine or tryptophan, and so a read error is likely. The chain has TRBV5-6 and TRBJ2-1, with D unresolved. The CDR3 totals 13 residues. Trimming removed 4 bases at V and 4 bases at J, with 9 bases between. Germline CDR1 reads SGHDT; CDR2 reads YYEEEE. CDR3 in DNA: TGTGCCAGCAGCCTGGACCGTTACAATGAGCAGTTCCTC. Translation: CASSLDRYNEQFL.

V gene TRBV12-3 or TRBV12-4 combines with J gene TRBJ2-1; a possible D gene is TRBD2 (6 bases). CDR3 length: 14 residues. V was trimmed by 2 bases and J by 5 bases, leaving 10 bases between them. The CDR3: CASSLPGLHNEQFF. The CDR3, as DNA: TGTGCCAGCAGTTTACCCGGACTACACAATGAGCAGTTCTTC.

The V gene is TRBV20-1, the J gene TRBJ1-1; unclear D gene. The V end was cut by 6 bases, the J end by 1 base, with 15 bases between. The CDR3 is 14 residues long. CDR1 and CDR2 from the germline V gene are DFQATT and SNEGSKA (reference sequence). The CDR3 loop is CSAGRAGTNTEAFF. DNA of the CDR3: TGCAGTGCCGGGAGGGCAGGAACGAACACTGAAGCTTTCTTT.

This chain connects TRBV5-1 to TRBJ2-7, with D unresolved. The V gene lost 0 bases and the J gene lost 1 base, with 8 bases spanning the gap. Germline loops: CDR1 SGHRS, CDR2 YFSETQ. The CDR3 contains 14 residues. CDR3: CASSLDPRSYEQYF. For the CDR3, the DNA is TGCGCCAGCAGCTTGGATCCCCGGTCCTACGAGCAGTACTTC.

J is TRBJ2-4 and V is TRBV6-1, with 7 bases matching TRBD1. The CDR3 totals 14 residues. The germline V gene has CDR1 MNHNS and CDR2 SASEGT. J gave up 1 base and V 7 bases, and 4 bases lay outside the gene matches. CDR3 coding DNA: TGTGCCAGCACTGGGACAGCGGCCAAAAACATTCAGTACTTC. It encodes CASTGTAAKNIQYF.

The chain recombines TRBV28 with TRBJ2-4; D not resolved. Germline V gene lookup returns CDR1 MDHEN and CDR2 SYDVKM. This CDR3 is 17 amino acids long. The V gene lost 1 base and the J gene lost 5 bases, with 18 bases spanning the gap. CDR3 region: CASSLSTARSAENIQYF. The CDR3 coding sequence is TGTGCCAGCAGTTTATCCACCGCGAGAAGTGCGGAAAACATTCAGTACTTC. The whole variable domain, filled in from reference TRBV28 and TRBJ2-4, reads DVKVTQSSRYLVKRTGEKVFLECVQDMDHENMFWYRQDPGLGLRLIYFSYDVKMKEKGDIPEGYSVSREKKERFSLILESASTNQTSMYLCASSLSTARSAENIQYFGAGTRLSVL.

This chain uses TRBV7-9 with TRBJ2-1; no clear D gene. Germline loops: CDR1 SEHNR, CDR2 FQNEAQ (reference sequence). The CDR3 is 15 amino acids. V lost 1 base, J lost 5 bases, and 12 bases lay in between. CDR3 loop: CASSLGQVENNEQFF. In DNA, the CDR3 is TGTGCCAGCAGCTTAGGGCAGGTAGAGAACAATGAGCAGTTCTTC.

This CDR3 reads CASSATENTEAFF. The CDR3 nucleotides read TGCGCCAGCAGCGCGACAGAGAACACTGAAGCTTTCTTT. V and J are TRBV5-1 and TRBJ1-1; a possible D gene is TRBD1 (5 bases). The CDR3 loop spans 13 amino acids. Germline V gene data show CDR1 as SGHRS and CDR2 as YFSETQ. Trimming left V 4 bases short and J 1 base short, with 8 bases between.

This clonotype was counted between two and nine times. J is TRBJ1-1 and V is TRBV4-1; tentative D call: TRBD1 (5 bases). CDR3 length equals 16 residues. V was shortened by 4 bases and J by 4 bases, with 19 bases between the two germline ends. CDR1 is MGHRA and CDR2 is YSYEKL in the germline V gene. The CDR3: CASSLNPGRSVTEAFF. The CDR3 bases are TGCGCCAGCAGCCTAAACCCGGGACGGTCGGTCACTGAAGCTTTCTTT.

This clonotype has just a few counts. CDR3 residues: CASSLNRNEQFF. CDR3 nucleotides: TGCGCCAGCAGCTTGAATAGGAATGAGCAGTTCTTC. The chain joins TRBV5-1 to TRBJ2-1, with no clear D. The V end was cut by 1 base, the J end by 7 bases, with 6 bases between. The length of the CDR3 is 12 residues. Germline CDR1 reads SGHRS; CDR2 reads YFSETQ.

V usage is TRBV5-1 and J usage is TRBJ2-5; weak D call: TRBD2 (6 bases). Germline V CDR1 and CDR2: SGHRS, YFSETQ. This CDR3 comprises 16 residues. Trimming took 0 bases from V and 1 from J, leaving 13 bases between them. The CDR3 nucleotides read TGCGCCAGCAGCTTGGTAGTAGCGGAGCCCCAAGAGACCCAGTACTTC. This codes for CASSLVVAEPQETQYF.

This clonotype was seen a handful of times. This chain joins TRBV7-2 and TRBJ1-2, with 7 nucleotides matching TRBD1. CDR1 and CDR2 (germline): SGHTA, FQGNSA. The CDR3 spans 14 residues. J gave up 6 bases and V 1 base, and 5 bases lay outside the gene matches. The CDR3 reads CASSLGWQGDGYTF. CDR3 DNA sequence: TGTGCCAGCAGCTTAGGTTGGCAGGGGGATGGCTACACCTTC. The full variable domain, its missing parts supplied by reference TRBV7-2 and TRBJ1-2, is GAGVSQSPSNKVTEKGKDVELRCDPISGHTALYWYRQSLGQGLEFLIYFQGNSAPDKSGLPSDRFSAERTGGSVSTLTIQRTQQEDSAVYLCASSLGWQGDGYTFGSGTRLTVV.

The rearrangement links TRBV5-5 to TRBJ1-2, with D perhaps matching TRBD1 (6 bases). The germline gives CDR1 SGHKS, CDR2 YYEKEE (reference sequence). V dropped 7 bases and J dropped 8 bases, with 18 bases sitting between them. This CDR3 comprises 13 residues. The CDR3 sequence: CASSQSTGGGYTF. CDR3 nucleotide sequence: TGTGCCAGCTCTCAATCGACAGGAGGCGGCTACACCTTC.

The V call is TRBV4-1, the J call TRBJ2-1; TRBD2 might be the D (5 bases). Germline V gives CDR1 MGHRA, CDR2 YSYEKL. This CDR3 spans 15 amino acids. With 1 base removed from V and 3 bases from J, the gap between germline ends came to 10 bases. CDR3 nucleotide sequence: TGCGCCAGCAGCCAAGGCCACGGGGACTACAATGAGCAGTTCTTC. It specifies CASSQGHGDYNEQFF.

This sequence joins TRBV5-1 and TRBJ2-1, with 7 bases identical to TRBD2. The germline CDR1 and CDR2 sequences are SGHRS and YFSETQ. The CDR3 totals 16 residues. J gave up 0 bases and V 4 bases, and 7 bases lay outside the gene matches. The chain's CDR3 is CASSGSSGSSYNEQFF. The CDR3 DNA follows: TGCGCCAGCAGCGGCTCTAGCGGAAGCTCCTACAATGAGCAGTTCTTC.